Listed below are T cell receptor beta chains from one sample, sequenced in a study of blood T cell repertoires in COVID-19. Sequencing was performed with immunoSEQ multiplex PCR; in TCRdb, only in-frame clones are kept and a portion is missing. The sample has some 81,000 clones; nearly 95% are singletons. Sequencing used peripheral blood. The receptor source for this set is a human donor with active COVID-19. The donor label of this sample is uncertain. Both conserved end residues are part of each CDR3. The D gene is left open where the match is weak. Only part of the rows carry a size: once, few, many, or a class if the clone is expanded.

TRBV5-6	TRBJ1-3	.	.	TGTGCCAGCGAGGACTCCGGGACATTTTTTTCTGGAAACACCATATATTTT	CASEDSGTFFSGNTIYF
TRBV7-8	TRBJ2-3	.	.	TGTGCCAGCAGCTTAGAGGTGGGAGGCACAGATACGCAGTATTTT	CASSLEVGGTDTQYF
TRBV21-1	TRBJ2-7	.	.	TGTGCCAGCAGACCCGGACTCTCCTACGAGCAGTACTTC	CASRPGLSYEQYF
TRBV6-2/TRBV6-3	TRBJ2-1	once	TRBD2	TGTGCCAGCAGCCGGTACCTCCCTTCTAGCGGGAGGCTAGATGAGCAGTTCTTC	CASSRYLPSSGRLDEQFF
TRBV3-1/TRBV3-2	TRBJ1-2	.	.	TGTGCCAGCAGCCAATCGATGACAGGAGTCTATGGCTACACCTTC	CASSQSMTGVYGYTF
TRBV15	TRBJ1-2	.	.	TGTGCCACCAGCAGAGTATTCCGGTCCGATGGCTACACCTTC	CATSRVFRSDGYTF
TRBV18	TRBJ1-2	.	.	TGTGCCAGCTCACCCGGGCAGGGTACCTATGGCTACACCTTC	CASSPGQGTYGYTF
TRBV18	TRBJ1-2	.	TRBD1	TGTGCCAGCTCAGCAATAGGAGGGGGCGACGATGGCTACACCTTC	CASSAIGGGDDGYTF
TRBV5-5	TRBJ1-6	.	TRBD1	TGTGCCAGCAGCTCACCTGACAGGGGAGCTTCACCCCTCCACTTT	CASSSPDRGASPLHF
TRBV5-1	TRBJ1-1	.	.	TGCGCCAGCAGCTTGGGACAGGTCGACGAAGCTTTCTTT	CASSLGQVDEAFF
TRBV6-5	TRBJ2-5	.	TRBD1	TGTGCCAGCAGCCGAACAGGGGGGGAGACCCAGTACTTC	CASSRTGGETQYF
TRBV29-1	TRBJ1-3	.	.	TGCAGCGTTGAAGATCTTGGCAGGGCTGGAAACACCATATATTTT	CSVEDLGRAGNTIYF
TRBV20-1	TRBJ2-7	.	TRBD2	TGCAGTGCTAGTCGAGCGGGAGGTTACGAGCAGTACTTC	CSASRAGGYEQYF
TRBV10-3	TRBJ2-2	.	TRBD2	TGTGCCATCGGGCTAGCGGGTTCCAACACCGGGGAGCTGTTTTTT	CAIGLAGSNTGELFF
TRBV18	TRBJ1-5	.	.	TGTGCCAGCTCGCCAACCACCCCGGGAGGCAATCAGCCCCAGCATTTT	CASSPTTPGGNQPQHF
TRBV19	TRBJ2-3	.	TRBD2	TGTGCCAGTATGCGGTCCAGCGGGGGGGCCAGGGCAGATACGCAGTATTTT	CASMRSSGGARADTQYF
TRBV6-1	TRBJ2-1	.	TRBD2	TGTGCCAGCAGTGAACAGAGCGGGGTAGCAAATGAGCAGTTCTTC	CASSEQSGVANEQFF
TRBV27	TRBJ2-7	.	.	TGTGCCAGCGCGTGGAGGGAGTCCTACGAGCAGTACTTC	CASAWRESYEQYF
TRBV7-9	TRBJ2-1	once	.	TGTGCCAGCAGCTTAGCCTGGGGGGTGGGGTTCTTC	CASSLAWGVGFF
TRBV3-1/TRBV3-2	TRBJ1-5	.	TRBD1	TGTGCCAGCAGCCAAATTGGGACAGGGGGGAGCAATCAGCCCCAGCATTTT	CASSQIGTGGSNQPQHF
TRBV5-1	TRBJ2-7	.	.	TGCGCCAGCAGCTTGGAAGGGGCCGGCGAGCAGTACTTC	CASSLEGAGEQYF
TRBV4-1	TRBJ2-1	.	.	TGCGCCAGCAGGAGCGTCAGGGGAAGAAATGAGCAGTTCTTC	CASRSVRGRNEQFF
TRBV4-2	TRBJ1-3	.	TRBD1	TGTGCCAGCAGCGCACGGACAGGGACGGACACCATATATTTT	CASSARTGTDTIYF
TRBV6-5	TRBJ1-2	.	.	TGTGCCAGCAGTCGTGGACTCGGCTATGGCTACACCTTC	CASSRGLGYGYTF
TRBV12-3/TRBV12-4	TRBJ2-2	.	.	TGTGCCAGCAGTTTAGGCCGCGGCGGGGAGCTGTTTTTT	CASSLGRGGELFF
TRBV3-1/TRBV3-2	TRBJ1-6	.	.	TGTGCCAGCAGCCAAGTACAGCCGAGCTCCTATAATTCACCCCTCCACTTT	CASSQVQPSSYNSPLHF